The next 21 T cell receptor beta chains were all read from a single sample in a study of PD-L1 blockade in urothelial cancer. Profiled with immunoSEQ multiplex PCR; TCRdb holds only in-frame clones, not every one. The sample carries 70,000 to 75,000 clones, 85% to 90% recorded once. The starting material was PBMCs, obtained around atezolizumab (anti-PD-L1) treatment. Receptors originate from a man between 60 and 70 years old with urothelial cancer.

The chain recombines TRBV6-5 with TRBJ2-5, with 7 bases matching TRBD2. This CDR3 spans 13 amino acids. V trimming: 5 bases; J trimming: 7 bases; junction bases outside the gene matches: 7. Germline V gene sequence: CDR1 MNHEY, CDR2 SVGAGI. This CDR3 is CASSPGTTGTQYF. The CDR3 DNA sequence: TGTGCCAGCAGTCCGGGGACTACCGGGACCCAGTACTTC.

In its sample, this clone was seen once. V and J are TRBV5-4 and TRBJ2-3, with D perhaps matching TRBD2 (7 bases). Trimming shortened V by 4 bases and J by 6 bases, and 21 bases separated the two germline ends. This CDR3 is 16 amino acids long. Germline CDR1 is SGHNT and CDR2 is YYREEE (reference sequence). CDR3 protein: CASSKAGASRGDTQYF. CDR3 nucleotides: TGTGCCAGCAGCAAGGCGGGGGCGTCGCGAGGGGATACGCAGTATTTT.

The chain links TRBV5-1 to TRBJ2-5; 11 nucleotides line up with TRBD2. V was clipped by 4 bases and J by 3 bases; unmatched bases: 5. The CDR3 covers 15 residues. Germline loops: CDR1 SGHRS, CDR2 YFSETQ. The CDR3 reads CASSPVAGGKETQYF. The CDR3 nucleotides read TGCGCCAGCAGCCCAGTAGCGGGGGGGAAAGAGACCCAGTACTTC.

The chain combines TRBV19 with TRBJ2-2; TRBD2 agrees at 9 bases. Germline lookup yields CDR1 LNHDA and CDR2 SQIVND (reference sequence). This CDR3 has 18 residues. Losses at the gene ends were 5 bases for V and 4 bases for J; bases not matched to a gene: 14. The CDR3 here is CASSLRGTSSPSTGELFF. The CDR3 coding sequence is TGTGCCAGTAGTCTCCGAGGGACTAGCAGCCCGAGCACCGGGGAGCTGTTTTTT.

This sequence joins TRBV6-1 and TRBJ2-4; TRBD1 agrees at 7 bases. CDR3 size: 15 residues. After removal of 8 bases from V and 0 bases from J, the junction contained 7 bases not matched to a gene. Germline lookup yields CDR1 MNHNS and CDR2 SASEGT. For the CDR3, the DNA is TGTGCCAGCGGAGGACAGGCACTAGCCAAAAACATTCAGTACTTC. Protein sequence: CASGGQALAKNIQYF.

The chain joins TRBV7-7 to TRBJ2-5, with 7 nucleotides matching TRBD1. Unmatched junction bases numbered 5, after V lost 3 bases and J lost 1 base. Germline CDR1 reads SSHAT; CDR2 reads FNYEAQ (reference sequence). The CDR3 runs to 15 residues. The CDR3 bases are TGTGCCAGCAGCTTGAGGACAGGTTTCCAAGAGACCCAGTACTTC. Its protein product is CASSLRTGFQETQYF.

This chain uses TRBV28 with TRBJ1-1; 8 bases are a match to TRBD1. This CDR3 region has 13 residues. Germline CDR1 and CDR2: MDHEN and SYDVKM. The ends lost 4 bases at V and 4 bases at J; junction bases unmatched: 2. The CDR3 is CASSWDRPTEAFF. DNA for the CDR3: TGTGCCAGCAGTTGGGACAGGCCCACTGAAGCTTTCTTT. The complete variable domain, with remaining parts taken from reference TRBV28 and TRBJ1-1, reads DVKVTQSSRYLVKRTGEKVFLECVQDMDHENMFWYRQDPGLGLRLIYFSYDVKMKEKGDIPEGYSVSREKKERFSLILESASTNQTSMYLCASSWDRPTEAFFGQGTRLTVV.

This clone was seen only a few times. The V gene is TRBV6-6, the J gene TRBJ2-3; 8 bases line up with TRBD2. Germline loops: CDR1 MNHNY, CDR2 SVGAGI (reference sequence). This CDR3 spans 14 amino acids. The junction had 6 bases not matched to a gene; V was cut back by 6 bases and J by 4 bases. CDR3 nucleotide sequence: TGTGCCAGCAGCAGCGGGAGTTACTCAGATACGCAGTATTTT. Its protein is CASSSGSYSDTQYF.

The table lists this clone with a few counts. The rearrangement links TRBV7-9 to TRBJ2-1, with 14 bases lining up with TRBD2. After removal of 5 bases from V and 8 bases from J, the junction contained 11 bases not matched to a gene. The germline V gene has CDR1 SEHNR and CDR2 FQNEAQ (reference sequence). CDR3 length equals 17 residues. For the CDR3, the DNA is TGTGCCAGCAGCGACCAGACTAGCGGGAGGGCCAAGCATGAGCAGTTCTTC. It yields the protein CASSDQTSGRAKHEQFF.

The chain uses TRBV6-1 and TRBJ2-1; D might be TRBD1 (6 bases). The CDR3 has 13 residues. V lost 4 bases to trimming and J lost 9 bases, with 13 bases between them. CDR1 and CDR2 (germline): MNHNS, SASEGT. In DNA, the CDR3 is TGTGCCAGCAGTGGACAACAGGGCTCTGAGCAGTTCTTC. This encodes CASSGQQGSEQFF.

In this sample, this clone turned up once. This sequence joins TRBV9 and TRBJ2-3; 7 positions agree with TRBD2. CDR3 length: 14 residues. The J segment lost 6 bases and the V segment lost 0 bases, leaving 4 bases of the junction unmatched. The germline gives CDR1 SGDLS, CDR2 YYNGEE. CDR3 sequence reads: CASSVVAGADTQYF. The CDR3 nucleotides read TGTGCCAGCAGCGTAGTGGCGGGAGCCGATACGCAGTATTTT.

CDR3 sequence reads: CASGVQGVGQPQHF. The CDR3 coding sequence is TGTGCCAGCGGCGTACAGGGGGTCGGTCAGCCCCAGCATTTT. The rearrangement joins TRBV27 to TRBJ1-5, with 8 bases aligning to TRBD1. The CDR3 loop spans 14 amino acids. With V trimmed by 8 bases and J by 6 bases, 9 bases remained unmatched. The germline V gene encodes CDR1 MNHEY and CDR2 SMNVEV (reference sequence).

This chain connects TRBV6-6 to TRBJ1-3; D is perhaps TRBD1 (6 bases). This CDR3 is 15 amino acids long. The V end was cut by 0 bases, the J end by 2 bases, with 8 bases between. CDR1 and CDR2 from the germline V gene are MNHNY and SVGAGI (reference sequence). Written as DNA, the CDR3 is TGTGCCAGCAGTTACTCGGACAGTACTGGAAACACCATATATTTT. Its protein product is CASSYSDSTGNTIYF.

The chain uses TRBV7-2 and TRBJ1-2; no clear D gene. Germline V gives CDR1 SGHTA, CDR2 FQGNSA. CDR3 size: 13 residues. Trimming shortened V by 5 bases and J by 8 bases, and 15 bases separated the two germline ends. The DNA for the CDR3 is TGTGCCAGCAGCCCCCCGGGGTTGGGAGGCTACACCTTC. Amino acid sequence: CASSPPGLGGYTF.

CDR3 residues: CASSPIRAGVETQYF. The CDR3 bases are TGTGCCAGCAGCCCTATACGGGCGGGGGTAGAGACCCAGTACTTC. The V and J genes are TRBV5-5 and TRBJ2-5; 7 bases map to TRBD2. The CDR3 contains 15 residues. CDR1 is SGHKS, CDR2 YYEKEE, per germline (reference sequence). With V trimmed by 4 bases and J by 4 bases, 10 bases remained unmatched.

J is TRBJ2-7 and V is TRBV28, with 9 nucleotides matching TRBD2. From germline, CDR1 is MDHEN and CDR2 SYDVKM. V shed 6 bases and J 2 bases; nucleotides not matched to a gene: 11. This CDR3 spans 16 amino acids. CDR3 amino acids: CASSPRAGGITYEQYF. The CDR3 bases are TGTGCCAGCAGCCCCCGCGCGGGAGGGATAACCTACGAGCAGTACTTC.

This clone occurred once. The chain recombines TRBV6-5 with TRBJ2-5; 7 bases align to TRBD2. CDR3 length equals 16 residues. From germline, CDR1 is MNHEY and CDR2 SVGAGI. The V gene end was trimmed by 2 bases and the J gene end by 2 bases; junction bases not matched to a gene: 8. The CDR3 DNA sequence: TGTGCCAGCAGTTACACGGGAGCGGGGCCTCAAGAGACCCAGTACTTC. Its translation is CASSYTGAGPQETQYF.

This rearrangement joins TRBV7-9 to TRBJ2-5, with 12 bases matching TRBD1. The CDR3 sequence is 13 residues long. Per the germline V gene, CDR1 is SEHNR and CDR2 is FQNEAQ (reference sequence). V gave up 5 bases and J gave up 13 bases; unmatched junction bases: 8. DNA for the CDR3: TGTGCCAGCAGCCCCGGGACAGGGGGCTTGGCGTACTTC. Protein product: CASSPGTGGLAYF.

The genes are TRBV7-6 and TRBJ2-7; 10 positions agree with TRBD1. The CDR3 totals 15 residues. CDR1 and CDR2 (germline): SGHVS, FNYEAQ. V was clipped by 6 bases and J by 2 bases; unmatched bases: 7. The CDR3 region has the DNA TGTGCCAGCAGTTCTCCGGGACAGGGGACCTACGAGCAGTACTTC. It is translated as CASSSPGQGTYEQYF.

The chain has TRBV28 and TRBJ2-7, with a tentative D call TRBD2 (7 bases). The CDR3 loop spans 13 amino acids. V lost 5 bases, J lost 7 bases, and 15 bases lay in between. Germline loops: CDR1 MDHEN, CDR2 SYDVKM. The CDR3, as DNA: TGTGCCAGCAGTCTCGGAGGGGGGGTTGAGCAGTACTTC. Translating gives CASSLGGGVEQYF.

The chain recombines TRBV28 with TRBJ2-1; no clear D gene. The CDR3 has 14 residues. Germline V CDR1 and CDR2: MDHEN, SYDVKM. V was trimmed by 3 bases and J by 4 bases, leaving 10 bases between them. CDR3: CASSFGRSYNEQFF. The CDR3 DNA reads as TGTGCCAGCAGTTTTGGCAGGTCGTACAATGAGCAGTTCTTC. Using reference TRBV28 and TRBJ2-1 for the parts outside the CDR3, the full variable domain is DVKVTQSSRYLVKRTGEKVFLECVQDMDHENMFWYRQDPGLGLRLIYFSYDVKMKEKGDIPEGYSVSREKKERFSLILESASTNQTSMYLCASSFGRSYNEQFFGPGTRLTVL.